The 15 T cell receptor beta chains presented below share a single source sample, sequenced in a study of blood T cells in healthy people across ages. Primers used in a second PCR of about 6 to 12 cycles were a sample-barcoded 5' primer and a J-beta primer mix. Each CDR3 protein gets one entry after TCRdb re-called the 5' RACE reads with MiXCR. This table has roughly 680,000 distinct CDR3 sequences, around 50% appearing once. Source material: blood. The receptor source for this set is a woman older than 75 in good health.

This rearrangement joins TRBV11-1 to TRBJ2-4; no reliable D call. Trimming took off 1 base at V and 3 bases at J, with 13 bases between the two ends. Germline V gene sequence: CDR1 SGHAT, CDR2 FQDESV (reference sequence). CDR3 length: 16 amino acids. This CDR3 is CASSLDSGSNKNIQYF. DNA for the CDR3: TGTGCCAGCAGCTTAGATTCCGGTTCCAACAAAAACATTCAGTACTTC.

Regarding this clonotype: An end of the junction does not agree with germline; a read error may underlie this. The chain is built from TRBV7-9 and TRBJ2-7, with a tentative D call TRBD1 (6 bases). In germline, CDR1 is SEHNR, CDR2 FQNEAQ (reference sequence). The CDR3 consists of 12 residues. CDR3 loop: CSSRLDSYEQYF. The CDR3 bases are TGTTCCAGCAGATTGGACAGCTACGAGCAGTACTTC.

This clonotype was counted between two and nine times. The chain is built from TRBV5-1 and TRBJ1-1; 8 bases map to TRBD1. CDR3 size: 15 residues. J lost 0 bases, V lost 0 bases, and 1 base had no gene match. The V gene's germline CDR1 is SGHRS and CDR2 YFSETQ. For the CDR3, the DNA is TGCGCCAGCAGCTTGGGGACAGGGATGAACACTGAAGCTTTCTTT. Protein product: CASSLGTGMNTEAFF.

The gene calls are TRBV7-9 and TRBJ1-6; no clear D gene. V lost 1 base and J 9 bases, leaving 10 bases between the germline ends. The V gene's germline CDR1 is SEHNR and CDR2 FQNEAQ (reference sequence). CDR3 length: 14 residues. This CDR3 is CASSLGSDSSPLHF. DNA for the CDR3: TGTGCCAGCAGCTTAGGTTCGGATAGTTCACCCCTCCACTTT.

Concerning this clonotype: At one end the junction does not follow the germline gene, possibly because of a read error. The CDR3 here is CASSVDKNADTHYF. CDR3 coding DNA: TGTGCCAGCAGCGTGGACAAGAACGCGGATACGCACTATTTT. The genes are TRBV7-2 and TRBJ2-3, with a tentative D call TRBD1 (5 bases). The CDR3 totals 14 residues. Germline V gene sequence: CDR1 SGHTA, CDR2 FQGNSA.

This clonotype has ten or more counts. The rearrangement links TRBV9 to TRBJ2-3; tentatively, D is TRBD2 (6 bases). Trimming removed 0 bases at V and 2 bases at J, with 16 bases between. Germline V gives CDR1 SGDLS, CDR2 YYNGEE. The CDR3 extends over 17 amino acids. The CDR3 DNA is TGTGCCAGCAGCGTAGGCGGAGGGGTAGGTTCCACAGATACGCAGTATTTT. Its protein product is CASSVGGGVGSTDTQYF.

This clonotype was seen only a few times. The V call is TRBV7-2, the J call TRBJ2-2, with a weak D call TRBD1 (5 bases). V was pared by 5 bases and J by 5 bases, with 9 bases between. The germline V gene has CDR1 SGHTA and CDR2 FQGNSA. The CDR3 spans 13 residues. CDR3 nucleotide sequence: TGTGCCAGCAGCGTGCAGGGAACCGGGGAGCTGTTTTTT. Protein sequence: CASSVQGTGELFF.

This clonotype appeared many times. The chain is built from TRBV3-1 and TRBJ2-5, with no clear D. V was pared by 9 bases and J by 1 base, with 12 bases between. The V gene's germline CDR1 is LGHDT and CDR2 YNNKEL (reference sequence). This CDR3 comprises 13 residues. For the CDR3, the DNA is TGTGCCAGTAGAGAACGTCTCCAAGAGACCCAGTACTTC. Its protein is CASRERLQETQYF.

There are a few counts of this clonotype. This chain joins TRBV5-6 and TRBJ2-1; TRBD1 might be the D (5 bases). The CDR3 sequence is 14 residues long. Germline V CDR1 and CDR2: SGHDT, YYEEEE. The V end was cut by 1 base, the J end by 6 bases, with 11 bases between. The CDR3 nucleotides read TGTGCCAGCAGCTTGTTACGGCAGGGCAATGAGCAGTTCTTC. Translation gives CASSLLRQGNEQFF. Based on the CDR3 plus reference TRBV5-6 and TRBJ2-1, the full variable domain is DAGVTQSPTHLIKTRGQQVTLRCSPKSGHDTVSWYQQALGQGPQFIFQYYEEEERQRGNFPDRFSGHQFPNYSSELNVNALLLGDSALYLCASSLLRQGNEQFFGPGTRLTVL.

Concerning this clonotype: A much larger clone sits a single nucleotide away, making a read error possible. No conserved phenylalanine or tryptophan ends this CDR3, so it is likely a read error. The chain uses TRBV5-8 and TRBJ2-5; D uncertain. V lost 2 bases, J lost 7 bases, and 9 bases lay in between. Germline V gene lookup returns CDR1 SGHTS and CDR2 YDEGEE. The CDR3 has 12 amino acids. CDR3 coding DNA: TGTGCCAGCAGCTTCGCTATTGGGACCCAGTACCTC. Translation gives CASSFAIGTQYL.

In its sample, this clonotype was seen many times. This chain uses TRBV5-4 with TRBJ2-1; the D gene is possibly TRBD1 (5 bases). V gave up 2 bases and J gave up 0 bases, with 18 bases separating them. Germline loops: CDR1 SGHNT, CDR2 YYREEE (reference sequence). There are 18 residues in the CDR3. This CDR3 is CASSLFGAGASSYNEQFF. In DNA, the CDR3 is TGTGCCAGCAGCTTATTTGGGGCTGGCGCTAGCTCCTACAATGAGCAGTTCTTC.

The table lists this clonotype with a count of one. A read error is possible here, since a much larger clone lies one base away. The rearrangement links TRBV15 to TRBJ1-2; D perhaps matches TRBD1 (5 bases). The V and J ends lost 0 bases and 5 bases respectively, with 19 bases between them. There are 17 residues in the CDR3. The germline CDR1 and CDR2 sequences are LNHNV and YYDKDF (reference sequence). DNA for the CDR3: TGTGCCACCAGCAGAGATTTTGTAGGGGTAACTGGATATGGCTACACCTTC. Protein: CATSRDFVGVTGYGYTF.

The J gene is TRBJ2-7, the V gene TRBV6-2 or TRBV6-3, with D perhaps TRBD2 (5 bases). The J call may be wrong; the DNA end is better matched by TRBJ2-5. Germline values: CDR1 MNHEY, CDR2 SVGEGT. The CDR3 has 12 residues. The CDR3 DNA sequence: TGTGCCAGCAGTTACTCAGGGAGGACCCAGTACTTC. It translates to CASSYSGRTQYF.

The CDR3 nucleotides are TGCGCCAGCAAGGTGGCTAGTGGCTACAATGAGCAGTTCTTC. Translated, it gives CASKVASGYNEQFF. The chain carries TRBV4-1 and TRBJ2-1; D gene uncertain. CDR1 is MGHRA, CDR2 YSYEKL, per germline. Trimming took 7 bases from V and 3 from J, leaving 13 bases between them. The CDR3 has 14 residues.

V gene TRBV6-6 combines with J gene TRBJ2-7; weak D call: TRBD2 (5 bases). Germline V gene lookup returns CDR1 MNHNY and CDR2 SVGAGI (reference sequence). V lost 2 bases to trimming and J lost 0 bases, with 11 bases between them. This CDR3 is built from 15 residues. The CDR3 DNA is TGTGCCAGCAGTTACCTTGGCGGAGGCTCCTACGAGCAGTACTTC. Translating gives CASSYLGGGSYEQYF.